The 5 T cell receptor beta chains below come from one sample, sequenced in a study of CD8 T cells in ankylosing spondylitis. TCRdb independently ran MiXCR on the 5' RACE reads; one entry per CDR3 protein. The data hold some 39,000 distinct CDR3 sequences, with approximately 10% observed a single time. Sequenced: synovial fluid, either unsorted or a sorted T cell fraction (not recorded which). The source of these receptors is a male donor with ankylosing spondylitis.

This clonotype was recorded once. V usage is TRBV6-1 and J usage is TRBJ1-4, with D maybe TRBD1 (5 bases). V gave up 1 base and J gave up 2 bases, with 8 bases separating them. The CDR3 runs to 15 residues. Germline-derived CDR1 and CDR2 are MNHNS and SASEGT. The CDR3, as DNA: TGTGCCAGCAGTGAAGGCCGGGACACTAATGAAAAACTGTTTTTT. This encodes CASSEGRDTNEKLFF.

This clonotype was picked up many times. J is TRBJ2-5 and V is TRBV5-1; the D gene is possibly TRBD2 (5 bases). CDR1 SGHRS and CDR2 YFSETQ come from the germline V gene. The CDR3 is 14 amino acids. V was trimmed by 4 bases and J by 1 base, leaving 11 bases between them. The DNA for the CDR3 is TGCGCCAGCAGCCTTGGACTTCTCCAAGAGACCCAGTACTTC. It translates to CASSLGLLQETQYF.

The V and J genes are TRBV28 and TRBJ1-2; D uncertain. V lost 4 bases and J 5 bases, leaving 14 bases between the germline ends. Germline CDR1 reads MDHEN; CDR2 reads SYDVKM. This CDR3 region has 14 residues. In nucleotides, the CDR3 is TGTGCCAGCAGTTCTCGGGCCCGCGCTTATGGCTACACCTTC. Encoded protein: CASSSRARAYGYTF.

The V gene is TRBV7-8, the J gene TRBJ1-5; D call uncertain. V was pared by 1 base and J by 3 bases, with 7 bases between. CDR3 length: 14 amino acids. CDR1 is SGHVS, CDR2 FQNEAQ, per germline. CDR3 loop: CASSLERVNQPQHF. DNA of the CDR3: TGTGCCAGCAGCTTAGAGAGGGTCAATCAGCCCCAGCATTTT. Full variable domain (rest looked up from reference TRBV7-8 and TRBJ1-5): GAGVSQSPRYKVAKRGQDVALRCDPISGHVSLFWYQQALGQGPEFLTYFQNEAQLDKSGLPSDRFFAERPEGSVSTLKIQRTQQEDSAVYLCASSLERVNQPQHFGDGTRLSIL.

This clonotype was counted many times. CDR3 in DNA: TGTGCCAGCAGTTACACGACTAGCGAGATACAAGAGACCCAGTACTTC. Its protein is CASSYTTSEIQETQYF. The V call is TRBV6-5, the J call TRBJ2-5; 8 bases match TRBD2. V shed 2 bases and J 2 bases; nucleotides not matched to a gene: 7. Germline V gives CDR1 MNHEY, CDR2 SVGAGI. The CDR3 loop spans 16 amino acids.